The present entry profiles one T cell receptor beta chain with its context. The sample originates from a study of blood T cell repertoires in COVID-19. In the original analysis: Amplification of reference gene primers was used by the study to estimate nucleated cell counts. The protocol was immunoSEQ multiplex PCR, while the TCRdb copy is restricted to in-frame clones and leaves out a portion. V, J and clone size derive from that table, while D and trimming were established from the DNA sequence. Of 200,000 to 250,000 clones listed, 70% to 85% are singletons. The length of the CDR3 is 17 residues. Germline CDR1 and CDR2: SGHNT and YYREEE (reference sequence). V lost 4 bases and J 0 bases, leaving 16 bases between the germline ends.

This clonotype was sampled from a man between 45 and 60 years old with active or convalescent COVID-19. Sequencing input: peripheral blood. The chain employs TRBV5-4 and TRBJ2-2; tentatively, D is TRBD2 (6 bases). CDR3 loop: CASSHEIAEANTGELFF. CDR3 bases: TGTGCCAGCAGCCACGAAATAGCGGAAGCGAACACCGGGGAGCTGTTTTTT.